A single T cell receptor beta chain is shown here with its context. Antigen specificity is unknown. The CDR3 consists of 13 residues. CDR1 and CDR2 (germline): SGHRS, YFSETQ. In terms of origin and age, donors were healthy Caucasian individuals from Russia aged about 6 to 90. The sample comes from a study of blood T cells in healthy people across ages. Whole-study results and caveats: Naive and antigen-experienced cells could not be conclusively compared, given unsorted PBMCs.

The use of a sample-barcoded 5' primer and a J-beta primer mix characterized a second PCR of roughly 7 to 11 cycles. TCRdb independently ran MiXCR on the 5' RACE reads; one entry per CDR3 protein. This sample carries over 1,300,000 distinct CDR3 sequences, roughly 64% of them seen once, and the ten largest clones take over 5.5%. This chain connects TRBV5-1 to TRBJ2-7; D remains unclear. TRBJ2-1 explains the end of the DNA better; the J call may be wrong. The receptor's source is a man between 18 and 35 years old in good health. Sequenced material: blood. This CDR3 is CASSLEPRNEQFF. The CDR3 bases are TGCGCCAGCAGCTTGGAGCCGCGGAATGAGCAGTTCTTC.